The source of this T cell receptor (beta chain) is a study of blood T cell repertoires in COVID-19. The overall study: Sources were T cells, B-cell-depleted T cells, or PBMCs; the material itself was cDNA or gDNA.

Trimming removed 0 bases from V and 0 bases from J, with 8 bases in between. This CDR3 has 15 amino acids. CDR1 is SGHNT, CDR2 YENEEA, per germline. This clone showed up just a few times. TCRdb keeps only in-frame clones here, not all; method: immunoSEQ multiplex PCR. The sample consists of 120,000 or so clones, roughly 83% of them appearing once. This TCR derives from a man aged 40-50 years with active or convalescent COVID-19. Sequenced sample: peripheral blood. The chain is built from TRBV11-3 and TRBJ1-1; tentative D call: TRBD1 (5 bases). In DNA form, the CDR3 reads TGTGCCAGCAGCTTAGAGGGGGGGATGAACACTGAAGCTTTCTTT. Protein sequence: CASSLEGGMNTEAFF.